These T cell receptor beta chains were read from a single sample in a study of T cells after posttransplantation cyclophosphamide. Sequenced by immunoSEQ multiplex PCR; TCRdb stores in-frame clones only, minus some. This repertoire holds about 2,100 clones, and none appear only once. The specimen was PBMCs, collected 86 days after allogeneic stem cell transplant with posttransplant cyclophosphamide. These receptors originate from a female patient in her 60s who received an allogeneic stem cell transplant from a related donor and was CMV-positive. Some of these T cells may belong to the graft donor. Each CDR3 is given with its conserved first and last residue. The D gene is left open where the match is weak. Not all rows give a size; the values are once, few, many and, for expanded clones, a class.

v_gene	abundance	d_gene	j_gene	CDR3nt	CDR3aa
TRBV6-6	many	-	TRBJ2-5	TGTGCCAGCCTGTTTGGTTCAGCCCAGTACTTC	CASLFGSAQYF
TRBV7-9	medium-sized	-	TRBJ1-4	TGTGCCAGCAGCTTATACGCAGGTTGGAGTGAAAAACTGTTTTTT	CASSLYAGWSEKLFF
TRBV10-3	medium-sized	-	TRBJ2-1	TGTGCCATCAGTGAGCACAAGAGCGATGAGCAGTTCTTC	CAISEHKSDEQFF
TRBV9	many	TRBD1	TRBJ1-4	TGTGCCAGCAGCAAGATGGGACAGCTCCAAACTAATGAAAAACTGTTTTTT	CASSKMGQLQTNEKLFF
TRBV9	many	TRBD1	TRBJ1-2	TGTGCCAGCAGCGTCGGACAGGGAAACTATGGCTACACCTTC	CASSVGQGNYGYTF
TRBV25-1	many	-	TRBJ1-3	TGTGCCAGCAGGGGTACAGGGCGAGGAAACACCATATATTTT	CASRGTGRGNTIYF
TRBV14	medium-sized	-	TRBJ1-1	TGTGCCAGCAGCCCCCAAAGGACAGTGCCCACTGAAGCTTTCTTT	CASSPQRTVPTEAFF
TRBV6-6	medium-sized	TRBD1	TRBJ1-2	TGTGCCAGCACTCCTCGACAGGGGGCAATGGATGGCTACACCTTC	CASTPRQGAMDGYTF
TRBV6-5	many	-	TRBJ1-2	TGTGCCAGCAGTACCCCACAAGGGGGCTATGGCTACACCTTC	CASSTPQGGYGYTF
TRBV11-3	large	TRBD1	TRBJ2-7	TGTGCCAGCAGCATATCGGGACAGGCCTACGAGCAGTACTTC	CASSISGQAYEQYF
TRBV4-2	medium-sized	TRBD2	TRBJ2-1	TGTGCCAGCAGCCAGGCAGGACTAGCGAGCAATGAGCAGTTCTTC	CASSQAGLASNEQFF
TRBV6-6	medium-sized	TRBD1	TRBJ2-7	TGTGCCAGCAGTTGGGTGACAGGGGGTAAGGACGAGCAGTACTTC	CASSWVTGGKDEQYF
TRBV2	many	TRBD2	TRBJ2-7	TGTGCCAGCAGACCCCTAGCGGGAGTTAGAGGCGAGCAGTACTTC	CASRPLAGVRGEQYF
TRBV27	many	-	TRBJ1-6	TGTGCCAGCAGTTTTTCGGGCGGTCGGGGGGATTATAATTCACCCCTCCACTTT	CASSFSGGRGDYNSPLHF
TRBV4-1	-	-	TRBJ2-3	TGCGCCAGCAGCCAAGATTGGCAGAACACAGATACGCAGTATTTT	CASSQDWQNTDTQYF
TRBV5-4	many	-	TRBJ1-1	TGTGCCAGCAGCTTGTGGACAGCGAACACTGAAGCTTTCTTT	CASSLWTANTEAFF
TRBV2	many	-	TRBJ2-3	TGTGCCAGCAGTGAAATTGGGGGCCCTAGCACAGATACGCAGTATTTT	CASSEIGGPSTDTQYF
TRBV30	many	TRBD2	TRBJ2-7	TGTGCCTGGAGTGTACAGACTAGCGGGAGCCACGAGCAGTACTTC	CAWSVQTSGSHEQYF
TRBV9	medium-sized	-	TRBJ1-4	TGTGCCAGCAGCGTACAGGGTGAGAGCGAAAAACTGTTTTTT	CASSVQGESEKLFF
TRBV10-3	medium-sized	-	TRBJ2-7	TGTGCCATCAGTGAGAGGACAGTGGGGGAAAACGAGCAGTACTTC	CAISERTVGENEQYF
TRBV29-1	many	TRBD1	TRBJ2-2	TGCAGCGTCCCGATTAGCTTGGACAGGAGAGTTAACACCGGGGAGCTGTTTTTT	CSVPISLDRRVNTGELFF
TRBV7-9	medium-sized	-	TRBJ1-4	TGTGCCAGCAGCTTAAAGGGTGCCCCTAATGAAAAACTGTTTTTT	CASSLKGAPNEKLFF
TRBV7-2	medium-sized	TRBD1	TRBJ2-1	TGTGCCAGCAGCGTCCGCGACAGGGGCAATGAGCAGTTCTTC	CASSVRDRGNEQFF
TRBV11-2	many	-	TRBJ1-1	TGTGCCAGCAGCTTAGATCGGAGGGGTGAAGCTTTCTTT	CASSLDRRGEAFF
TRBV29-1	many	TRBD1	TRBJ2-2	TGCAGCGTTTCACAGGGGAGCACCGGGGAGCTGTTTTTT	CSVSQGSTGELFF
TRBV27	few	TRBD1	TRBJ1-6	TGTGCCAGCAGGCAGGGGGCGTATAATTCACCCCTCCACTTT	CASRQGAYNSPLHF
TRBV6-1	medium-sized	-	TRBJ2-1	TGTGCCAGCAATGGCTTTAATGAGCAGTTCTTC	CASNGFNEQFF
TRBV7-9	many	TRBD2	TRBJ2-5	TGTGCCAGCAGCTTGACTAGCGGAAAAGAGACCCAGTACTTC	CASSLTSGKETQYF
TRBV2	many	-	TRBJ1-2	TGTGCCAGCAGTGGACAGGTAGCTAACTATGGCTACACCTTC	CASSGQVANYGYTF
TRBV14	medium-sized	-	TRBJ2-7	TGTGCCAGCAGCCAAGGGATGACAGGCCGCTACGAGCAGTACTTC	CASSQGMTGRYEQYF
TRBV4-3	medium-sized	TRBD2	TRBJ2-1	TGCGCCAGCAGCCCGGCGGCTAGCGGCGATGAGCAGTTCTTC	CASSPAASGDEQFF
TRBV7-8	many	TRBD2	TRBJ2-7	TGTGCCAGCAGGTCCCGTAGCGGGATCTACGAGCAGTACTTC	CASRSRSGIYEQYF